These 9 T cell receptor beta chains originate from one sample sequenced in a study of PD-1 blockade in classical Hodgkin lymphoma. Time point reported: cycle 4 day 1 (C4D1), after less than 7 weeks of nivolumab. Each of the patients experienced relapse following autologous stem cell transplantation, and their brentuximab vedotin exposure differed. Magnetic negative selection was used to purify CD4+ T cells from thawed PBMCs. Clones were sequenced by immunoSEQ multiplex PCR, and TCRdb holds only the in-frame ones, with some missing. The sample carries 20,000 to 25,000 clones, around three quarters recorded once. Sequencing used CD4+ T cells from blood, obtained before the fourth cycle of nivolumab. These receptors were taken from a human donor with classical Hodgkin lymphoma.

V is TRBV18 and J is TRBJ2-7; D is unclear. The CDR3 contains 13 residues. The germline gives CDR1 KGHSH, CDR2 LQKENI. Trimming removed 0 bases at V and 3 bases at J, with 6 bases between. The chain's CDR3 is CASSPPSIYEQYF. As DNA, the CDR3 is TGTGCCAGCTCACCACCGTCGATCTACGAGCAGTACTTC. Complete variable domain (other parts from reference TRBV18 and TRBJ2-7): NAGVMQNPRHLVRRRGQEARLRCSPMKGHSHVYWYRQLPEEGLKFMVYLQKENIIDESGMPKERFSAEFPKEGPSILRIQQVVRGDSAAYFCASSPPSIYEQYFGPGTRLTVT.

This clone was seen just once. This chain connects TRBV28 to TRBJ2-7; TRBD1 aligns across 7 bases. CDR3 length: 14 residues. Germline V gene lookup returns CDR1 MDHEN and CDR2 SYDVKM. Losses at the gene ends were 6 bases for V and 3 bases for J; bases not matched to a gene: 8. The CDR3 DNA reads TGTGCCAGCAGGCCGGGACAGTCCTTCTACGAGCAGTACTTC. This encodes CASRPGQSFYEQYF.

V gene TRBV6-6 combines with J gene TRBJ1-1; TRBD1 might be the D (6 bases). The length of the CDR3 is 14 residues. V was trimmed by 6 bases and J by 5 bases, leaving 16 bases between them. Germline CDR1 reads MNHNY; CDR2 reads SVGAGI (reference sequence). The CDR3 loop reads CASSPSGAHTEAFF. The CDR3 DNA reads TGTGCCAGCAGCCCCTCGGGGGCGCATACTGAAGCTTTCTTT.

This clone was counted between two and nine times. This CDR3 is CASSQDPRGLLHEQFF. The DNA for the CDR3 is TGCGCCAGCAGCCAAGATCCTCGGGGGCTCCTTCATGAGCAGTTCTTC. The rearrangement uses TRBV4-3 and TRBJ2-1, with D possibly being TRBD1 or TRBD2 (6 bases each). The CDR3 is 16 amino acids. The germline gives CDR1 LGHNA, CDR2 YSLEER. With 0 bases removed from V and 8 bases from J, the gap between germline ends came to 17 bases.

The chain employs TRBV5-1 and TRBJ1-4; possibly TRBD1 for D (5 bases). The germline V gene has CDR1 SGHRS and CDR2 YFSETQ. This CDR3 region has 14 residues. V was trimmed by 6 bases and J by 7 bases, leaving 16 bases between them. CDR3: CASKLIGGGEKLFF. The DNA of the CDR3 is TGCGCCAGCAAATTAATTGGGGGAGGTGAAAAACTGTTTTTT.

The chain carries TRBV7-2 and TRBJ2-6; no clear D gene. The germline V and J ends were trimmed by 5 bases and 0 bases, with 11 bases remaining between them. The CDR3 has 16 amino acids. CDR1 is SGHTA and CDR2 is FQGNSA in the germline V gene. CDR3 nucleotide sequence: TGTGCCAGCAGCGGACGCACTTTCTCTGGGGCCAACGTCCTGACTTTC. This translates into CASSGRTFSGANVLTF.

This sequence joins TRBV6-5 and TRBJ2-1; D might be TRBD2 (5 bases). This CDR3 has 15 residues. Trimming pared 7 bases from V and 0 bases from J, leaving 13 bases between. Germline loops: CDR1 MNHEY, CDR2 SVGAGI. CDR3 loop: CASNPGTSSYNEQFF. The DNA for the CDR3 is TGTGCCAGCAACCCCGGAACTAGCTCCTACAATGAGCAGTTCTTC.

This clone was seen a few times. The chain carries TRBV4-3 and TRBJ2-1, with 10 bases identical to TRBD2. CDR3 size: 18 residues. V dropped 1 base and J dropped 0; count of bases not matched to a gene: 6. Germline V lookup: CDR1 LGHNA, CDR2 YSLEER. The CDR3 is CASSQVSGGAFSYNEQFF. The DNA of the CDR3 is TGCGCCAGCAGCCAAGTGAGCGGGGGGGCATTCTCCTACAATGAGCAGTTCTTC.

CDR3 nucleotide sequence: TGTGCCAGCAGTGACCAGACAGGGGGCAGGGACATTCAGTACTTC. It specifies CASSDQTGGRDIQYF. The V call is TRBV6-1, the J call TRBJ2-4; 10 bases align to TRBD1. CDR1 and CDR2 (germline): MNHNS, SASEGT. The V and J ends lost 3 bases and 8 bases, in that order; junction bases with no gene match: 7. This CDR3 is 15 amino acids long.